This passage covers 12 T cell receptor beta chains from one sample sequenced in a study of T cells in Graves' hyperthyroidism and ophthalmopathy. TCR beta CDR3 regions were amplified from RNA. The HTBI primer set was used in a first-round RT-PCR of the TCR CDR3. TCRdb reanalysed the multiplex PCR reads using MiXCR and keeps one entry per CDR3 protein. The sample holds some 550,000 distinct CDR3 sequences, 16% seen once. Sequences were obtained from blood. Source of these receptors: a woman in her forties with Graves' ophthalmopathy.

The chain uses TRBV2 and TRBJ1-6, with D maybe TRBD1 (5 bases). The CDR3 has 12 residues. Between the trimmed V and J ends, which lost 6 bases and 10 bases, there was a span of 10 bases. CDR1 SNHLY and CDR2 FYNNEI come from the germline V gene. The CDR3 loop reads CASRGPESPLHF. DNA for the CDR3: TGTGCCAGCAGGGGACCGGAATCACCCCTCCACTTT.

This clonotype is deemed medium-sized (0.01 to 0.1%). The J gene is TRBJ2-1, the V gene TRBV2; 9 bases agree with TRBD2. Germline-derived CDR1 and CDR2 are SNHLY and FYNNEI. The CDR3 length is 14 residues. The V segment lost 6 bases and the J segment 6 bases; nucleotides outside the gene matches: 6. This chain's CDR3 is CASRSGTSSNEQFF. The CDR3 DNA is TGTGCCAGCAGATCCGGGACTAGCTCCAATGAGCAGTTCTTC.

Many counts were recorded for this clonotype. The J gene is TRBJ2-3, the V gene TRBV6-1, with 7 bases fitting TRBD2. The germline V gene encodes CDR1 MNHNS and CDR2 SASEGT. Germline trimming cut 6 bases from V and 4 bases from J; bases unmatched to any gene: 13. The CDR3 sequence is 16 residues long. CDR3 nucleotides: TGTGCCAGCAGGTGGGGGGGGAGGGGCCGGTCAGATACGCAGTATTTT. This encodes CASRWGGRGRSDTQYF.

A remark on this clonotype: One junction end disagrees with the germline gene, perhaps due to a read error. J is TRBJ1-6 and V is TRBV3-1; D uncertain. There are 12 residues in the CDR3. In germline, CDR1 is LGHDT, CDR2 YNNKEL (reference sequence). CDR3 coding DNA: TGTGCCAGCAGCCAAGACACTAGGTCCCTTTACTTT. It translates to CASSQDTRSLYF.

V usage is TRBV10-2 and J usage is TRBJ2-3; no firm D call. Trimming removed 9 bases at V and 2 bases at J, with 12 bases between. CDR3 size: 13 residues. Germline loops: CDR1 WSHSY, CDR2 SAAADI. The CDR3 bases are TGCGCCAGTTTGGCCACCGACACAGATACGCAGTATTTT. It specifies CASLATDTDTQYF.

This clonotype occurred many times. The chain joins TRBV20-1 to TRBJ1-1; D may be TRBD1 (6 bases). The CDR3 length is 13 residues. Looked up from germline, CDR1 is DFQATT and CDR2 is SNEGSKA (reference sequence). Trimming cost V 5 bases and J 4 bases, with 14 bases left between them. CDR3 in amino acids: CSAQGGGGTEAFF. In DNA form, the CDR3 reads TGCAGTGCTCAAGGGGGTGGGGGCACTGAAGCTTTCTTT.

The sample holds many counts of this clonotype. The chain has TRBV20-1 and TRBJ2-7; 9 positions match TRBD1. The germline V gene encodes CDR1 DFQATT and CDR2 SNEGSKA (reference sequence). V dropped 6 bases and J dropped 4; count of bases not matched to a gene: 10. This CDR3 is 14 amino acids long. The CDR3 DNA is TGCAGTGCCGCCGGGACAGGGTCAGGGTACGAGCAGTACTTC. It encodes CSAAGTGSGYEQYF.

This clonotype occurred many times. J is TRBJ2-2 and V is TRBV2; D is unresolved. Germline CDR1 reads SNHLY; CDR2 reads FYNNEI. Deletions cut 8 bases from V and 4 bases from J, with 11 bases between. The length of the CDR3 is 13 residues. The CDR3 spells CASFFDGTGELFF. CDR3 nucleotides: TGTGCCAGCTTTTTCGACGGCACCGGGGAGCTGTTTTTT.

This clonotype came up many times. This chain joins TRBV10-3 and TRBJ1-1; 9 nucleotides match TRBD1. J was trimmed by 4 bases and V by 3 bases; bases with no gene match: 12. The CDR3 loop spans 17 amino acids. Per germline, CDR1 ENHRY and CDR2 SYGVKD. CDR3 in amino acids: CAISDVPGTGLRTEAFF. CDR3 nucleotides: TGTGCCATCAGTGACGTACCCGGGACAGGGTTGCGCACTGAAGCTTTCTTT.

In this sample, this clonotype turned up many times. The chain recombines TRBV11-2 with TRBJ2-3; D unclear. Trimming stripped 4 bases from V and 4 bases from J, with 12 bases between. CDR3 length equals 14 residues. Germline V gene sequence: CDR1 SGHAT, CDR2 FQNNGV. CDR3 nucleotide sequence: TGTGCCAGCAGCTCCCCCCGCCTAGCAGATACGCAGTATTTT. This sequence encodes CASSSPRLADTQYF.

This clonotype was observed a handful of times. The chain couples TRBV7-8 to TRBJ2-1; 12 bases are shared with TRBD2. CDR1 SGHVS and CDR2 FQNEAQ come from the germline V gene. This CDR3 has 18 residues. J was trimmed by 0 bases and V by 5 bases; bases with no gene match: 8. The CDR3, as DNA: TGTGCCAGCAGCCCTAGACTAGCGGGAGCGAGCTCCTACAATGAGCAGTTCTTC. This encodes CASSPRLAGASSYNEQFF.

This clonotype was detected ten times or more. This chain joins TRBV7-9 and TRBJ2-1; 7 bases align to TRBD2. The V gene end was trimmed by 0 bases and the J gene end by 4 bases; junction bases not matched to a gene: 6. Germline V gene lookup returns CDR1 SEHNR and CDR2 FQNEAQ (reference sequence). CDR3 length: 16 residues. CDR3 sequence: CASSLAGAGPYNEQFF. CDR3 bases: TGTGCCAGCAGCTTAGCAGGAGCGGGGCCTTACAATGAGCAGTTCTTC.